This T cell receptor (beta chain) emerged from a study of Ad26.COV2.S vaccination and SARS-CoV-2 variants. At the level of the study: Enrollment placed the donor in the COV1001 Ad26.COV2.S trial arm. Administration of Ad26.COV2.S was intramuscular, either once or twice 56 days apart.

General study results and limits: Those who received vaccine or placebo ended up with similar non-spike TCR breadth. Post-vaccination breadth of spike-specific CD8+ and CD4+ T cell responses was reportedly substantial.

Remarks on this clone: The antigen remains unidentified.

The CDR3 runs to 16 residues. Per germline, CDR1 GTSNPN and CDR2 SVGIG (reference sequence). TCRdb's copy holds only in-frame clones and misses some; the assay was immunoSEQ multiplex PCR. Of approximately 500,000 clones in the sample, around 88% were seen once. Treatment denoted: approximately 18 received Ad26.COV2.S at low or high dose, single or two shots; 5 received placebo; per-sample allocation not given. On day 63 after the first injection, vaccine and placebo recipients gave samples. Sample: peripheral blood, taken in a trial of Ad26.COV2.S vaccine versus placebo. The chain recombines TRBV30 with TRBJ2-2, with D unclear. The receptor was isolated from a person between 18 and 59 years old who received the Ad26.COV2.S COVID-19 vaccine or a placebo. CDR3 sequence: CAWGGLATPNTGELFF. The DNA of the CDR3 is TGTGCGTGGGGTGGGTTGGCGACTCCGAACACCGGGGAGCTGTTTTTT.